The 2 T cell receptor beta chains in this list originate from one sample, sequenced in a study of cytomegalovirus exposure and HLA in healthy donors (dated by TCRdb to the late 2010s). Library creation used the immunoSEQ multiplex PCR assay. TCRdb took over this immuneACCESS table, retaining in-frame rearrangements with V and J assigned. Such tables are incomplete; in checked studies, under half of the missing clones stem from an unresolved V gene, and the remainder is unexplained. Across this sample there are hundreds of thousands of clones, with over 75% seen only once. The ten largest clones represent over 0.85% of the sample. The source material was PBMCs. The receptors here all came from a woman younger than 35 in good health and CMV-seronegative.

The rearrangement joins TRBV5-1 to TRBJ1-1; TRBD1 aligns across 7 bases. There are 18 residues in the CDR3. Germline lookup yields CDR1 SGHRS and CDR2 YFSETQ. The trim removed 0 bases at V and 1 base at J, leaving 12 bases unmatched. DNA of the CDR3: TGCGCCAGCAGCTTGGCCTCTGGACCGGGACAGAGGAACACTGAAGCTTTCTTT. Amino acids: CASSLASGPGQRNTEAFF.

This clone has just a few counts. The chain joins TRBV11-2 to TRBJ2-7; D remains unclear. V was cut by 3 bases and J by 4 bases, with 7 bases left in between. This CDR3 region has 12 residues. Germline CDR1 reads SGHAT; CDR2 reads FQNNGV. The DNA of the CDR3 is TGTGCCAGCAGCTTCGACTTATACGAGCAGTACTTC. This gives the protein CASSFDLYEQYF.